This T cell receptor (beta chain) was retrieved from a study of CD8 T cells in ankylosing spondylitis. Germline CDR1 SGHRS, CDR2 YFSETQ. Trimming took 0 bases from V and 5 from J; bases not matched to a gene: 6. The CDR3 runs 15 residues. This clonotype occurred many times. Its antigen is as yet unknown. For TCR beta, libraries came from quantitative 5'-RACE with molecular barcodes. TCRdb reprocessed the 5' RACE reads via MiXCR and lists one record per CDR3 protein. The data contain approximately 60,000 distinct CDR3 sequences, roughly 6.2% of them seen just once; the ten biggest clones take up around 4.5%. Study-wide points: Blood from ankylosing spondylitis patients appeared to carry a characteristic roughly 8-variant TCR beta motif. In reactive arthritis synovial fluid and blood, some motif variants had been reported before. Reportedly, disease-linked clones are significantly enriched in ankylosing spondylitis patients' matched synovial fluid.

The source of this sequence is a male donor with ankylosing spondylitis. Sequencing was carried out using synovial fluid, either unsorted or a sorted T cell fraction (not recorded which). The chain recombines TRBV5-1 with TRBJ2-7; 9 positions agree with TRBD2. CDR3 sequence reads: CASSLGLAGPDEQYF. CDR3 DNA: TGCGCCAGCAGCTTGGGGCTAGCGGGACCAGACGAGCAGTACTTC.